This T cell receptor beta chain was found in a study of T cell responses to AZD1222 COVID-19 vaccine. Overall study results and limits: Unmutated variant regions reportedly attract nearly half of all spike-specific TCRs. Donor demographics were predominantly white British with a female majority; clonal diversity may be underestimated.

After removal of 5 bases from V and 4 bases from J, the junction contained 10 bases not matched to a gene. Germline CDR1 is SEHNR and CDR2 is FQNEAQ (reference sequence). The CDR3 spans 15 residues. Of note for this clone: Its target is unknown.

Libraries were prepared by immunoSEQ multiplex PCR; TCRdb keeps only in-frame clonotypes and omits some of them. Found here are over 60,000 clones, roughly 80% of them singletons; the top ten hold over 12%. The source of this sequence is an adult who received the AZD1222 COVID-19 vaccine. The chain is built from TRBV7-9 and TRBJ1-2; 7 bases match TRBD1. The sequenced sample was peripheral blood, obtained 28 days after the second AZD1222 dose. CDR3: CASSETQGPGYGYTF. The DNA of the CDR3 is TGTGCCAGCAGCGAAACACAGGGGCCTGGCTATGGCTACACCTTC.